A single T cell receptor (beta chain) is shown here with its context. Original processing methods: Estimated nucleated cell counts came from reference gene primer amplification. The table came from immunoSEQ multiplex PCR; TCRdb's copy has only in-frame clones and leaves some out. The DNA was the basis for D and trimming; V, J and clone size are from that table. The data show under 80,000 clones, roughly nine tenths seen once. The data were obtained in a study of blood T cell repertoires in COVID-19. Study background: From the United States, Italy and Spain came samples of acute and convalescent COVID-19. Sources were T cells, B-cell-depleted T cells, or PBMCs; the material itself was cDNA or gDNA.

The sequence was collected from a man older than 75 in a cohort sampled during active COVID-19. Sequenced material: peripheral blood.

DNA of the CDR3: TGTGCCACCAGTGACACTAGCGGGGGGTTCAATACGCAGTATTTT. This sequence encodes CATSDTSGGFNTQYF. The chain uses TRBV24-1 and TRBJ2-3; 12 bases align to TRBD2. This CDR3 is 15 amino acids long. Trimming cost V 4 bases and J 7 bases; bases outside gene matches: 5. Germline V lookup: CDR1 KGHDR, CDR2 SFDVKD.